This passage covers 28 T cell receptor beta chains from one sample sequenced in a study of shared clonotypes between healthy human individuals. Sequencing was performed with immunoSEQ multiplex PCR; in TCRdb, only in-frame clones are kept and a portion is missing. The repertoire holds more than 2,000,000 clones, with around nine tenths as singletons. Sequencing was performed on naive CD4+ T cells sorted from blood. Subset reported: CD45RA+ positively selected. Receptors were obtained from a young man in good health.

This clone was observed a few times. The sample holds other DNA sequences that translate to the same CDR3. The chain carries TRBV18 and TRBJ2-7; D is unclear. The CDR3 has 12 amino acids. Germline-derived CDR1 and CDR2 are KGHSH and LQKENI. The V gene lost 2 bases and the J gene lost 3 bases, with 5 bases spanning the gap. CDR3 bases: TGTGCCAGCTCACCAACTGGCTACGAGCAGTACTTC. This gives the protein CASSPTGYEQYF.

The chain links TRBV18 to TRBJ1-6; 7 bases match TRBD1. Per the germline V gene, CDR1 is KGHSH and CDR2 is LQKENI. The CDR3 loop spans 14 amino acids. The V and J ends lost 4 bases and 8 bases, in that order; junction bases with no gene match: 5. The CDR3 DNA reads TGTGCCAGCTCACTACTCGACAGGGATTCACCCCTCCACTTT. This translates into CASSLLDRDSPLHF.

The rearrangement joins TRBV5-1 to TRBJ2-1; 11 bases line up with TRBD2. The germline CDR1 and CDR2 sequences are SGHRS and YFSETQ. This CDR3 is 15 amino acids long. Trimming took 3 bases from V and 3 from J; bases not matched to a gene: 2. CDR3 sequence reads: CASSSTSGNYNEQFF. The CDR3 nucleotides are TGCGCCAGCAGCTCGACTAGCGGGAACTACAATGAGCAGTTCTTC.

This sequence joins TRBV30 and TRBJ1-6; 8 bases are a match to TRBD1. V shed 8 bases, J shed 8 bases, and the junction held 8 bases outside the gene matches. The CDR3 length is 13 residues. Germline V gene lookup returns CDR1 GTSNPN and CDR2 SVGIG (reference sequence). CDR3 in DNA: TGTGCCAGCGGACAGGGTATTTATTCACCCCTCCACTTT. This sequence encodes CASGQGIYSPLHF.

V is TRBV7-9 and J is TRBJ2-2; D tentatively reads TRBD1 or TRBD2 (5 bases each). The CDR3 has 15 amino acids. Germline V gene lookup returns CDR1 SEHNR and CDR2 FQNEAQ (reference sequence). V lost 6 bases and J 3 bases, leaving 14 bases between the germline ends. CDR3 in amino acids: CASSFRGRYTGELFF. The CDR3 bases are TGTGCCAGCAGTTTTAGGGGACGGTACACCGGGGAGCTGTTTTTT.

Note on this clone: This CDR3 is also generated by other DNA sequences in the sample. The chain joins TRBV7-9 to TRBJ1-4; no clear D. CDR1 is SEHNR, CDR2 FQNEAQ, per germline (reference sequence). V shed 5 bases and J shed 0 bases, with 7 bases lying between them. The CDR3 has 14 residues. CDR3 nucleotide sequence: TGTGCCAGCAGCCCGGGCGCAACTAATGAAAAACTGTTTTTT. Residues: CASSPGATNEKLFF.

The chain carries TRBV6-6 and TRBJ2-5; D not resolved. Per the germline V gene, CDR1 is MNHNY and CDR2 is SVGAGI (reference sequence). V was pared by 4 bases and J by 4 bases, with 19 bases between. This CDR3 spans 16 amino acids. CDR3 sequence: CASSSYLTPKGETQYF. CDR3 nucleotide sequence: TGTGCCAGCAGTTCATATTTAACCCCCAAAGGAGAGACCCAGTACTTC.

The rearrangement joins TRBV7-8 to TRBJ1-3; the D gene is possibly TRBD1 (5 bases). This CDR3 region has 15 residues. Trimming removed 8 bases from V and 0 bases from J, with 14 bases in between. Germline V gives CDR1 SGHVS, CDR2 FQNEAQ. The CDR3: CASAPDTISGNTIYF. CDR3 in DNA: TGTGCCAGCGCCCCGGACACCATCTCTGGAAACACCATATATTTT.

On this clone itself: Other DNA sequences of this sample code for an identical CDR3. For the CDR3, the DNA is TGTGCCAGCTCACCCCCCGCGGGGAGATCCGGAAACACCATATATTTT. This sequence encodes CASSPPAGRSGNTIYF. The chain uses TRBV18 and TRBJ1-3, with D uncertain. The CDR3 is 16 amino acids. Trimming took 3 bases from V and 4 from J, leaving 16 bases between them. The germline V gene has CDR1 KGHSH and CDR2 LQKENI.

The chain couples TRBV7-9 to TRBJ2-5; D possibly uses TRBD1 or TRBD2 (5 bases each). Trimming stripped 5 bases from V and 1 base from J, with 17 bases between. CDR1 SEHNR and CDR2 FQNEAQ come from the germline V gene (reference sequence). The CDR3 runs to 16 residues. The chain's CDR3 is CASSPSYGGSQETQYF. CDR3 coding DNA: TGTGCCAGCAGCCCGTCGTATGGGGGATCCCAAGAGACCCAGTACTTC. The full variable domain, completed using reference TRBV7-9 and TRBJ2-5, is DTGVSQNPRHKITKRGQNVTFRCDPISEHNRLYWYRQTLGQGPEFLTYFQNEAQLEKSRLLSDRFSAERPKGSFSTLEIQRTEQGDSAMYLCASSPSYGGSQETQYFGPGTRLLVL.

This clone was counted a few times. A read error may produce the germline difference seen at one junction end. The rearrangement links TRBV5-1 to TRBJ1-1; D remains unclear. The CDR3 contains 13 residues. Germline V gives CDR1 SGHRS, CDR2 YFSETQ. The CDR3 loop is CASRLALNTEAFF. The CDR3 nucleotides read TGCGCCAGCAGATTGGCCCTGAACACTGAAGCTTTCTTT.

The gene calls are TRBV28 and TRBJ1-2; possible D gene TRBD1, 6 bases. The CDR3 contains 12 residues. V was pared by 7 bases and J by 2 bases, with 8 bases between. Germline-derived CDR1 and CDR2 are MDHEN and SYDVKM. The DNA of the CDR3 is TGTGCCAGCAACGACAGGAACTATGGCTACACCTTC. This encodes CASNDRNYGYTF.

J is TRBJ1-5 and V is TRBV18; 8 bases map to TRBD1. V was pared by 6 bases and J by 7 bases, with 8 bases of the junction left unmatched. Germline CDR1 KGHSH, CDR2 LQKENI. The CDR3 has 14 residues. CDR3 sequence: CASSEQGGQQPQHF. The DNA for the CDR3 is TGTGCCAGCTCGGAACAGGGGGGACAACAGCCCCAGCATTTT.

CDR3 coding DNA: TGTGCCAGTAGTAAGGTGGGTAGCAATCAGCCCCAGCATTTT. The encoded protein is CASSKVGSNQPQHF. The V and J genes are TRBV19 and TRBJ1-5, with D hard to call. The CDR3 runs to 14 residues. V dropped 4 bases and J dropped 0 bases, with 7 bases sitting between them. CDR1 LNHDA and CDR2 SQIVND come from the germline V gene (reference sequence). Full variable domain (remainder filled in from reference TRBV19 and TRBJ1-5): DGGITQSPKYLFRKEGQNVTLSCEQNLNHDAMYWYRQDPGQGLRLIYYSQIVNDFQKGDIAEGYSVSREKKESFPLTVTSAQKNPTAFYLCASSKVGSNQPQHFGDGTRLSIL.

The rearrangement uses TRBV5-1 and TRBJ2-3; 9 bases line up with TRBD2. Germline-derived CDR1 and CDR2 are SGHRS and YFSETQ. With V trimmed by 0 bases and J by 0 bases, 2 bases remained unmatched. CDR3 size: 16 residues. The CDR3 region has the DNA TGCGCCAGCAGCTTGGCTAGCGGGGTTAGCACAGATACGCAGTATTTT. Encoded protein: CASSLASGVSTDTQYF.

This chain links TRBV5-1 with TRBJ2-3; 14 bases are a match to TRBD2. Germline CDR1 SGHRS, CDR2 YFSETQ. V gave up 4 bases and J gave up 4 bases; unmatched junction bases: 11. CDR3 length: 18 residues. The CDR3 region has the DNA TGCGCCAGCAGCCCCCTGTCGACTAGCGGGAGGGGGGCAGATACGCAGTATTTT. Protein: CASSPLSTSGRGADTQYF.

The CDR3 sequence is CASSPSGSSYEQYF. The CDR3 region has the DNA TGTGCCAGCAGTCCGAGCGGGAGTTCCTACGAGCAGTACTTC. The chain carries TRBV28 and TRBJ2-7; 8 positions match TRBD2. J gave up 1 base and V 5 bases, and 4 bases lay outside the gene matches. The CDR3 has 14 residues. The germline V gene encodes CDR1 MDHEN and CDR2 SYDVKM.

This rearrangement joins TRBV19 to TRBJ2-1; the D is unclear. Trimming pared 4 bases from V and 0 bases from J, leaving 10 bases between. This CDR3 is built from 15 residues. Germline V gene lookup returns CDR1 LNHDA and CDR2 SQIVND (reference sequence). The CDR3 spells CASSKTVSSYNEQFF. CDR3 sequence (DNA): TGTGCCAGTAGTAAGACGGTTAGCTCCTACAATGAGCAGTTCTTC.

The chain is built from TRBV6-1 and TRBJ2-7, with 9 bases aligning to TRBD2. The germline gives CDR1 MNHNS, CDR2 SASEGT. J lost 2 bases, V lost 5 bases, and 4 bases had no gene match. The CDR3 has 14 amino acids. CDR3 protein: CASSFSGGTYEQYF. CDR3 nucleotides: TGTGCCAGCAGTTTTAGCGGGGGAACCTACGAGCAGTACTTC.

The gene calls are TRBV5-1 and TRBJ2-3; TRBD2 might be the D (7 bases). CDR1 SGHRS and CDR2 YFSETQ come from the germline V gene. The CDR3 sequence is 16 residues long. With 6 bases removed from V and 2 bases from J, the gap between germline ends came to 19 bases. CDR3 coding DNA: TGCGCCAGCACTACGGGGGCTAGCGGCCCCACAGATACGCAGTATTTT. This encodes CASTTGASGPTDTQYF.

The chain links TRBV6-1 to TRBJ2-5; possible D gene TRBD1, 6 bases. The ends were cut back, 4 bases at V and 2 bases at J, with 11 bases in the middle. CDR3 length equals 14 residues. Germline V gene sequence: CDR1 MNHNS, CDR2 SASEGT. CDR3 in DNA: TGTGCCAGCAGTGTCCACAGGGATCAAGAGACCCAGTACTTC. Protein: CASSVHRDQETQYF.

The rearrangement links TRBV2 to TRBJ1-2; tentatively, D is TRBD1 (6 bases). Trimming cost V 4 bases and J 0 bases, with 15 bases left between them. CDR3 length: 16 amino acids. Germline V CDR1 and CDR2: SNHLY, FYNNEI. CDR3 coding DNA: TGTGCCAGCAGTGTGGTCGGGACACCCGCTAACTATGGCTACACCTTC. As protein: CASSVVGTPANYGYTF.

The chain has TRBV28 and TRBJ2-5; D possibly corresponds to TRBD1 (5 bases). CDR3 size: 10 residues. Deletions cut 6 bases from V and 7 bases from J, with 6 bases between. Germline-derived CDR1 and CDR2 are MDHEN and SYDVKM. CDR3 in amino acids: CASSQGTQYF. The CDR3 coding sequence is TGTGCCAGCAGCCAGGGGACCCAGTACTTC.

This clone was seen a handful of times. Other DNA variants within this sample encode the same CDR3. This chain connects TRBV6-6 to TRBJ1-2, with D unresolved. Germline CDR1 is MNHNY and CDR2 is SVGAGI (reference sequence). V lost 5 bases to trimming and J lost 3 bases, with 4 bases between them. The CDR3 runs to 11 residues. The CDR3 DNA follows: TGTGCCAGCAGTCAGGACTATGGCTACACCTTC. This sequence encodes CASSQDYGYTF.

This sequence joins TRBV7-2 and TRBJ2-5; 7 bases are shared with TRBD1. The CDR3 spans 15 residues. Germline loops: CDR1 SGHTA, CDR2 FQGNSA. With V trimmed by 4 bases and J by 5 bases, 10 bases remained unmatched. The CDR3, as DNA: TGTGCCAGCAGCTCGAACAGGGGAAGAAGGGAGACCCAGTACTTC. Its translation: CASSSNRGRRETQYF.

The CDR3: CATSGTSGIFSYNEQFF. The DNA of the CDR3 is TGTGCCACCTCCGGGACTAGCGGGATCTTTTCCTACAATGAGCAGTTCTTC. This sequence joins TRBV19 and TRBJ2-1; 13 bases are a match to TRBD2. The V gene's germline CDR1 is LNHDA and CDR2 SQIVND (reference sequence). This CDR3 comprises 17 residues. V shed 10 bases and J 1 base; nucleotides not matched to a gene: 10.

This chain connects TRBV5-5 to TRBJ2-5, with 8 bases that match TRBD1. This CDR3 spans 15 amino acids. From germline, CDR1 is SGHKS and CDR2 YYEKEE (reference sequence). V trimming: 3 bases; J trimming: 5 bases; junction bases outside the gene matches: 9. The CDR3 is CASSSGTGSLETQYF. The CDR3 DNA is TGTGCCAGCAGCTCCGGGACAGGATCACTGGAGACCCAGTACTTC.

The chain joins TRBV15 to TRBJ1-4; D is uncertain. The CDR3 spans 15 residues. Germline V lookup: CDR1 LNHNV, CDR2 YYDKDF (reference sequence). Trimming stripped 0 bases from V and 3 bases from J, with 8 bases between. Here the CDR3 DNA reads TGTGCCACCAGCAGAGAAAGGGTGCCTAATGAAAAACTGTTTTTT. Its translation: CATSRERVPNEKLFF.